This is a list of T cell receptor beta chains from one sample in a study of blood T cell repertoires in COVID-19. TCRdb's table, derived via immunoSEQ multiplex PCR, lists solely in-frame clones and lacks some. This sample has approximately 270,000 clones, with just under 90% found just once. Sequences were obtained from PBMCs or T cells enriched from blood (not recorded which). The receptors were gathered from a woman in her thirties with acute COVID-19. Each CDR3 is given with its conserved first and last residue. The D gene is left open where the match is weak. Size tells how often a clone was seen (once, few, many) or the class of an expanded clone, and some rows leave it out.

D gene,V gene,clone size,J gene,CDR3 protein,CDR3 DNA
TRBD1,TRBV4-3,NA,TRBJ1-4,CASSQVSQGVEKLFF,TGCGCCAGCAGCCAAGTCAGCCAGGGGGTTGAAAAACTGTTTTTT
TRBD1,TRBV6-5,NA,TRBJ2-2,CASSQDRDTGELFF,TGTGCCAGCAGTCAGGACAGGGACACCGGGGAGCTGTTTTTT
NA,TRBV5-4,NA,TRBJ2-7,CASSPGTSSSYEQYF,TGTGCCAGCAGCCCCGGGACTTCGAGCTCCTACGAGCAGTACTTC
TRBD2,TRBV5-6,NA,TRBJ2-3,CASSYRTSGYTDTQYF,TGTGCCAGCAGCTATCGGACTAGCGGTTATACAGATACGCAGTATTTT
TRBD2,TRBV10-3,NA,TRBJ2-7,CAISSNPGLAERQYEQYF,TGTGCCATCAGTTCTAATCCGGGACTAGCGGAGAGACAATACGAGCAGTACTTC
NA,TRBV20-1,NA,TRBJ1-3,CSARGRNTIYF,TGCAGTGCTAGAGGGAGGAACACCATATATTTT
NA,TRBV20-1,NA,TRBJ2-7,CSASYRSTGEQYF,TGCAGTGCTAGTTACAGGAGTACCGGCGAGCAGTACTTC
NA,TRBV24-1,once,TRBJ1-4,CATSGGTSGEKLFF,TGTGCCACCAGCGGCGGAACCTCCGGTGAAAAACTGTTTTTT
NA,TRBV28,NA,TRBJ1-5,CASSLSQGNQPQHF,TGTGCCAGCAGTTTATCGCAGGGCAATCAGCCCCAGCATTTT
NA,TRBV7-6,NA,TRBJ1-1,CASSLDQGTEAFF,TGTGCCAGCAGCTTAGATCAGGGCACTGAAGCTTTCTTT
NA,TRBV28,NA,TRBJ1-2,CASSLAEIYGYTF,TGTGCCAGCAGTTTAGCAGAAATCTATGGCTACACCTTC
TRBD1,TRBV9,NA,TRBJ2-7,CASSRDRGHYEQYF,TGTGCCAGCAGCAGGGACAGGGGACACTACGAGCAGTACTTC
TRBD1,TRBV28,once,TRBJ1-3,CASTLGGQGSIGSGNTIYF,TGTGCCAGCACCCTAGGGGGACAGGGAAGTATCGGCTCTGGAAACACCATATATTTT
NA,TRBV24-1,NA,TRBJ2-1,CATSTGPSEQFF,TGTGCCACCAGTACAGGTCCCTCTGAGCAGTTCTTC
TRBD1,TRBV27,NA,TRBJ1-1,CASSLSQGADTTEAFF,TGTGCCAGCAGTTTATCACAGGGGGCGGATACCACTGAAGCTTTCTTT
NA,TRBV24-1,NA,TRBJ2-3,CATEGGSTDTQYF,TGTGCCACCGAAGGGGGTAGCACAGATACGCAGTATTTT
NA,TRBV5-1,few,TRBJ2-2,CASSLRGIDTGELFF,TGCGCCAGCAGCTTGAGGGGTATAGACACCGGGGAGCTGTTTTTT
NA,TRBV4-1,NA,TRBJ1-1,CASSQDRLPNTEAFF,TGCGCCAGCAGCCAAGATAGATTACCGAACACTGAAGCTTTCTTT
TRBD2,TRBV7-6,few,TRBJ2-7,CASSPGPSGTYEQYF,TGTGCCAGCAGCCCTGGGCCTAGCGGTACCTACGAGCAGTACTTC
NA,TRBV28,once,TRBJ1-5,CASSLYLGASQPQHF,TGTGCCAGCAGTTTATACTTGGGGGCTAGTCAGCCCCAGCATTTT
TRBD2,TRBV11-2,NA,TRBJ2-1,CASSPTSVSYNEQFF,TGTGCCAGCAGCCCGACTAGCGTTTCCTACAATGAGCAGTTCTTC
TRBD2,TRBV5-6,NA,TRBJ2-3,CASSLIAGGPPDTQYF,TGTGCCAGCAGCCTAATAGCGGGAGGGCCCCCAGATACGCAGTATTTT
TRBD1,TRBV6-5,few,TRBJ1-2,CASRTGVGYTF,TGTGCCAGCAGAACAGGGGTTGGCTACACCTTC
TRBD1,TRBV2,NA,TRBJ2-1,CASSETLMGQGYYNEQFF,TGTGCCAGCAGTGAGACTCTCATGGGACAGGGATACTACAATGAGCAGTTCTTC
TRBD1,TRBV9,many,TRBJ2-7,CASSVWDRGREQYF,TGTGCCAGCAGCGTGTGGGACAGGGGGCGCGAGCAGTACTTC
TRBD1,TRBV18,NA,TRBJ2-2,CASSPPDRGVTGELFF,TGTGCCAGCTCACCACCGGACAGGGGCGTCACCGGGGAGCTGTTTTTT
NA,TRBV15,NA,TRBJ2-5,CATSRGSTGGETQYF,TGTGCCACCAGCAGAGGTAGTACTGGGGGGGAGACCCAGTACTTC
NA,TRBV5-4,NA,TRBJ1-6,CASSLGVGGTVSYNSPLHF,TGTGCCAGCAGCTTGGGAGTAGGAGGGACTGTCTCCTATAATTCACCCCTCCACTTT
NA,TRBV9,few,TRBJ2-7,CASSVLGGREQYF,TGTGCCAGCAGCGTGCTCGGGGGACGCGAGCAGTACTTC
TRBD2,TRBV10-2,NA,TRBJ2-5,CASSGSGYSTSGSQETQYF,TGCGCCAGCAGTGGGTCGGGTTACAGTACTAGCGGATCTCAAGAGACCCAGTACTTC
TRBD1,TRBV2,NA,TRBJ1-4,CASREFDRVAEKLFF,TGTGCCAGCAGGGAATTCGACAGGGTGGCTGAAAAACTGTTTTTT